The 25 T cell receptor beta chains given below trace back to one sample, sequenced in a study of OX40 agonist ivuxolimab in advanced cancers. Using immunoSEQ multiplex PCR, the repertoire was profiled, and TCRdb retains in-frame clones only, with some absent. Among about 99,000 clones listed, 90% to 95% were seen once. Source: CD4+ or CD8+ T cells sorted from blood, taken in a trial of the OX40 agonist ivuxolimab. The receptors shown here come from an adult with an advanced solid tumor such as melanoma, head and neck, liver or kidney cancer.

The genes are TRBV7-2 and TRBJ2-7; 8 nucleotides match TRBD1. Trimming took 4 bases from V and 5 from J; bases not matched to a gene: 4. CDR3 length equals 13 residues. The V gene's germline CDR1 is SGHTA and CDR2 FQGNSA. The CDR3 is CASSSDRGHEQYF. DNA of the CDR3: TGTGCCAGCAGCTCCGACAGGGGCCACGAGCAGTACTTC.

The CDR3 spells CASSLLAGGGETQYF. CDR3 sequence (DNA): TGTGCCAGCAGTCTCCTGGCGGGAGGCGGGGAGACCCAGTACTTC. The J gene is TRBJ2-5, the V gene TRBV7-9; 8 nucleotides agree with TRBD2. Per germline, CDR1 SEHNR and CDR2 FQNEAQ (reference sequence). J was trimmed by 5 bases and V by 6 bases; bases with no gene match: 11. This CDR3 comprises 15 residues.

The chain carries TRBV10-3 and TRBJ1-1; perhaps TRBD1 as D (6 bases). The CDR3 has 15 residues. Deletions cut 6 bases from V and 0 bases from J, with 14 bases between. Germline V gene sequence: CDR1 ENHRY, CDR2 SYGVKD. CDR3 sequence (DNA): TGTGCCATCAGGCCTCGACGGGACATGAACACTGAAGCTTTCTTT. Its translation: CAIRPRRDMNTEAFF.

The rearrangement joins TRBV5-5 to TRBJ1-2; 7 positions match TRBD1. The CDR3 is 14 residues long. The germline V gene has CDR1 SGHKS and CDR2 YYEKEE (reference sequence). V was clipped by 1 base and J by 4 bases; unmatched bases: 4. CDR3 amino acids: CASSLTGESYGYTF. The CDR3 DNA reads as TGTGCCAGCAGCTTGACAGGGGAATCCTATGGCTACACCTTC.

The J gene is TRBJ2-3, the V gene TRBV18, with D perhaps assigned TRBD1 or TRBD2 (5 bases each). Looked up from germline, CDR1 is KGHSH and CDR2 is LQKENI. This CDR3 spans 13 amino acids. Between the trimmed V and J ends, which lost 2 bases and 2 bases, there was a span of 5 bases. In DNA form, the CDR3 reads TGTGCCAGCTCACCAGGGACCACAGATACGCAGTATTTT. Translated, it gives CASSPGTTDTQYF.

This clone appeared once. The V and J genes are TRBV6-1 and TRBJ2-7; D call uncertain. The V end lost 8 bases, the J end lost 1 base, and 6 bases lay between the germline ends. This CDR3 spans 11 amino acids. Germline CDR1 and CDR2: MNHNS and SASEGT. Here the CDR3 reads CASQRSYEQYF. The CDR3 region has the DNA TGTGCCAGCCAGAGGTCCTACGAGCAGTACTTC.

V and J are TRBV11-2 and TRBJ2-7; D possibly corresponds to TRBD2 (7 bases). Trimming removed 1 base at V and 6 bases at J, with 16 bases between. The CDR3 loop spans 15 amino acids. Germline CDR1 and CDR2: SGHAT and FQNNGV. Here the CDR3 DNA reads TGTGCCAGCAGCTTAGCCCCTCGGGGGGCGGGCGAGCAGTACTTC. This gives the protein CASSLAPRGAGEQYF.

This clone was recorded only once. The chain has TRBV6-5 and TRBJ2-1; 9 bases match TRBD1. Germline CDR1 and CDR2: MNHEY and SVGAGI. This CDR3 is built from 15 residues. V was pared by 6 bases and J by 4 bases, with 7 bases of the junction left unmatched. The CDR3, as DNA: TGTGCCAGCAGCTACGGGACAGGGACTTACAATGAGCAGTTCTTC. Amino acid sequence: CASSYGTGTYNEQFF.

V and J are TRBV30 and TRBJ1-2, with D perhaps TRBD1 (5 bases). This CDR3 spans 13 amino acids. CDR1 is GTSNPN, CDR2 SVGIG, per germline (reference sequence). Trimming shortened V by 4 bases and J by 8 bases, and 17 bases separated the two germline ends. The CDR3 reads CAWTLNFGTGYTF. CDR3 sequence (DNA): TGTGCCTGGACCCTCAACTTCGGGACCGGCTACACCTTC. The variable domain in full, completed from reference TRBV30 and TRBJ1-2, reads SQTIHQWPATLVQPVGSPLSLECTVEGTSNPNLYWYRQAAGRGLQLLFYSVGIGQISSEVPQNLSASRPQDRQFILSSKKLLLSDSGFYLCAWTLNFGTGYTFGSGTRLTVV.

The chain uses TRBV6-1 and TRBJ2-7; the D gene is possibly TRBD1 (6 bases). V was pared by 8 bases and J by 0 bases, with 14 bases between. CDR3 length: 14 residues. Germline V gives CDR1 MNHNS, CDR2 SASEGT. The CDR3 DNA reads as TGTGCCAGCCGCCAGACAGGTAGCTCCTACGAGCAGTACTTC. As protein: CASRQTGSSYEQYF.

The gene calls are TRBV19 and TRBJ2-3; TRBD1 might be the D (5 bases). The ends were cut back, 6 bases at V and 6 bases at J, with 16 bases in the middle. The CDR3 consists of 14 residues. Germline V lookup: CDR1 LNHDA, CDR2 SQIVND (reference sequence). CDR3 in amino acids: CASSPVPKGDTQYF. The CDR3 bases are TGTGCCAGTAGCCCGGTCCCAAAGGGGGATACGCAGTATTTT.

The rearrangement uses TRBV7-2 and TRBJ2-5; D is unresolved. V lost 10 bases to trimming and J lost 2 bases, with 14 bases between them. The CDR3 loop spans 13 amino acids. Looked up from germline, CDR1 is SGHTA and CDR2 is FQGNSA. CDR3 sequence (DNA): TGTGCCACCGGTAGAACCCGTCAAGAGACCCAGTACTTC. It translates to CATGRTRQETQYF.

This clone occurred once. In DNA, the CDR3 is TGTGCCAGCAGCCTAACTAGCGGGGCGTTCTACGAGCAGTACTTC. Protein: CASSLTSGAFYEQYF. The rearrangement uses TRBV7-2 and TRBJ2-7; TRBD2 matches at 10 bases. The J segment lost 3 bases and the V segment lost 5 bases, leaving 7 bases of the junction unmatched. The length of the CDR3 is 15 residues. CDR1 and CDR2 from the germline V gene are SGHTA and FQGNSA.

The rearrangement links TRBV14 to TRBJ2-7; D remains unclear. The V end was cut by 1 base, the J end by 4 bases, with 14 bases between. The CDR3 totals 15 residues. Germline V gives CDR1 SGHDN, CDR2 FVKESK. This chain's CDR3 is CASSQGLGNLYEQYF. The CDR3 nucleotides read TGTGCCAGCAGCCAAGGATTAGGGAACCTTTACGAGCAGTACTTC.

The genes are TRBV10-2 and TRBJ2-1; 12 bases line up with TRBD2. The CDR3 length is 15 residues. The V gene end was trimmed by 5 bases and the J gene end by 4 bases; junction bases not matched to a gene: 3. In germline, CDR1 is WSHSY, CDR2 SAAADI. The CDR3 sequence: CASSSGTSGYNEQFF. In nucleotides, the CDR3 is TGCGCCAGCAGTTCCGGGACTAGCGGGTACAATGAGCAGTTCTTC.

The chain employs TRBV7-6 and TRBJ2-7; 8 bases are a match to TRBD2. The V segment lost 1 base and the J segment 1 base; nucleotides outside the gene matches: 15. The CDR3 consists of 19 residues. From germline, CDR1 is SGHVS and CDR2 FNYEAQ. CDR3 nucleotide sequence: TGTGCCAGCAGCTTAGGTTCAGGTCCGAGCGGGAGCGGGTCCTACGAGCAGTACTTC. Encoded protein: CASSLGSGPSGSGSYEQYF. The variable domain in full, with the rest retrieved from reference TRBV7-6 and TRBJ2-7, is GAGVSQSPRYKVTKRGQDVALRCDPISGHVSLYWYRQALGQGPEFLTYFNYEAQQDKSGLPNDRFSAERPEGSISTLTIQRTEQRDSAMYRCASSLGSGPSGSGSYEQYFGPGTRLTVT.

The chain joins TRBV4-3 to TRBJ2-1, with a possible D match to TRBD2 (6 bases). V was pared by 1 base and J by 9 bases, with 10 bases between. Germline V gene data show CDR1 as LGHNA and CDR2 as YSLEER. The CDR3 consists of 13 residues. The CDR3, as DNA: TGCGCCAGCAGCCAAGGTGAGGGAGGTGAGCAGTTCTTC. Amino acid sequence: CASSQGEGGEQFF.

This clone has a single count. The genes are TRBV5-6 and TRBJ1-2; TRBD1 aligns across 7 bases. Germline CDR1 is SGHDT and CDR2 is YYEEEE. The CDR3 is 15 amino acids. V shed 4 bases, J shed 4 bases, and the junction held 10 bases outside the gene matches. CDR3 coding DNA: TGTGCCAGCAGCACCGATCGACAGGGTGGCTATGGCTACACCTTC. It is translated as CASSTDRQGGYGYTF.

The chain uses TRBV12-5 and TRBJ2-7, with TRBD1 matching over 9 bases. The CDR3 is 15 amino acids. The ends lost 3 bases at V and 2 bases at J; junction bases unmatched: 5. Germline assignment: CDR1 LGHNT and CDR2 FRNRAP. The CDR3, as DNA: TGTGCTAGTGGTTTAGCGGACAGGGGTCCCTACGAGCAGTACTTC. It yields the protein CASGLADRGPYEQYF.

Of note for this clone: The junction differs from germline at one of its ends, possibly a read error. This rearrangement joins TRBV27 to TRBJ2-5, with 10 bases aligning to TRBD2. Germline V CDR1 and CDR2: MNHEY, SMNVEV (reference sequence). The CDR3 covers 16 residues. The CDR3 loop is CASSLLAGGRMSEQYF. The CDR3 bases are TGTGCCAGCAGCTTATTAGCGGGAGGCCGGATGAGTGAGCAGTACTTC.

The chain links TRBV21-1 to TRBJ2-1; the tabulated D call, TRBD2, remains unverified against the DNA. TRBV21-1 is recorded as a pseudogene. The CDR3 is 20 amino acids. This CDR3 reads CASSTKGNKASGRAYNEQFF. As DNA, the CDR3 is TGTGCCAGCAGCACCAAGGGGAATAAAGCTAGCGGGAGGGCCTACAATGAGCAGTTCTTC.

CDR3: CASRRTGNSPLHF. In DNA, the CDR3 is TGTGCCAGCAGACGGACAGGGAATTCACCCCTCCACTTT. The chain combines TRBV28 with TRBJ1-6, with 8 bases identical to TRBD1. CDR1 is MDHEN, CDR2 SYDVKM, per germline. The CDR3 extends over 13 amino acids. Trimming at V came to 6 bases and at J to 7 bases, leaving 2 bases not matched to a gene. Drawing the rest from reference TRBV28 and TRBJ1-6, the complete variable domain is DVKVTQSSRYLVKRTGEKVFLECVQDMDHENMFWYRQDPGLGLRLIYFSYDVKMKEKGDIPEGYSVSREKKERFSLILESASTNQTSMYLCASRRTGNSPLHFGNGTRLTVT.

This clone was seen only a few times. The chain uses TRBV4-3 and TRBJ2-5; D is possibly TRBD1 (5 bases). Germline V gene data show CDR1 as LGHNA and CDR2 as YSLEER. CDR3 length: 14 amino acids. The V end was cut by 1 base, the J end by 4 bases, with 10 bases between. The CDR3: CASSQGGRGETQYF. CDR3 sequence (DNA): TGCGCCAGCAGCCAAGGAGGAAGGGGAGAGACCCAGTACTTC.

The chain combines TRBV11-3 with TRBJ2-2; D ambiguous. The CDR3 is made up of 13 amino acids. The germline V and J ends were trimmed by 8 bases and 6 bases, with 13 bases remaining between them. Germline values: CDR1 SGHNT, CDR2 YENEEA. In DNA, the CDR3 is TGTGCCAGCTCCTTTGGATACTCCGGGGAGCTGTTTTTT. Translating gives CASSFGYSGELFF.

The chain is built from TRBV5-6 and TRBJ1-1; TRBD1 is a possible D gene (6 bases). Germline V gives CDR1 SGHDT, CDR2 YYEEEE. The CDR3 is 15 residues long. V gave up 1 base and J gave up 2 bases, with 12 bases separating them. CDR3 bases: TGTGCCAGCAGCTTGCTCGGGGGCCCAAACACTGAAGCTTTCTTT. It specifies CASSLLGGPNTEAFF.